This record concerns one T cell receptor beta chain sequence. The germline V and J ends were trimmed by 4 bases and 2 bases, with 21 bases remaining between them. The CDR3 spans 18 residues. Germline CDR1 LNHDA, CDR2 SQIVND (reference sequence). Data came from immunoSEQ multiplex PCR; TCRdb stores just in-frame clones and leaves some out. The repertoire has some 40,000 clones, 70% to 90% of them found once; the top ten carry 0.25%. Unstimulated subsets comprising naive, memory, effector memory and TEMRA cells were sequenced in a few donor pairs. The data belong to a study of siplizumab effects on memory and regulatory T cells.

Sequencing was done on a sample of naive CD4+ T cells sorted from blood. This TCR was sampled from a human donor in good health. The chain links TRBV19 to TRBJ1-5; TRBD1 might be the D (5 bases). This CDR3 reads CASSKRPGTEQGNQPQHF. CDR3 coding DNA: TGTGCCAGTAGTAAGCGGCCGGGGACGGAGCAGGGCAATCAGCCCCAGCATTTT.